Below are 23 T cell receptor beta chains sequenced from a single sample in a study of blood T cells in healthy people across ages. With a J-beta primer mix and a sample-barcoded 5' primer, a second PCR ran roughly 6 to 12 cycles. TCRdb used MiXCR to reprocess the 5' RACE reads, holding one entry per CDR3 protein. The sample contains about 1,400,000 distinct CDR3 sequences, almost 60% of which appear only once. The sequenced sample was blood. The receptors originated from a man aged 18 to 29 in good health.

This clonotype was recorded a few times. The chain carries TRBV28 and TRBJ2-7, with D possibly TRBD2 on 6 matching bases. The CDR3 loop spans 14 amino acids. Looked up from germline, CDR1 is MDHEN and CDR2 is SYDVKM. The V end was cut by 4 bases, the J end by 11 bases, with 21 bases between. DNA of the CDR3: TGTGCCAGCAGTTCCCCCCCCTTCACGACGGGGGAGTACTTC. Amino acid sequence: CASSSPPFTTGEYF.

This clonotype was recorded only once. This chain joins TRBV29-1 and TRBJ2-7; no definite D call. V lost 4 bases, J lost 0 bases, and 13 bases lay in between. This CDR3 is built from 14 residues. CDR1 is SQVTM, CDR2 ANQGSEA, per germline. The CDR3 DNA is TGCAGCGTTGTCCCTCGCCCCCCCTCCTACGAGCAGTACTTC. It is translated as CSVVPRPPSYEQYF.

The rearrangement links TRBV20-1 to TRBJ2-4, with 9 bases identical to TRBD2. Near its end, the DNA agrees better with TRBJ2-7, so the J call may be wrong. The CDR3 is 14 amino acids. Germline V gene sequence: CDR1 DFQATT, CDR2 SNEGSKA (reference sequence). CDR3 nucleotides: TGCAGTGCTAGGGGCGGGAGGGCAACCCACGAGCAGTACTTC. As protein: CSARGGRATHEQYF.

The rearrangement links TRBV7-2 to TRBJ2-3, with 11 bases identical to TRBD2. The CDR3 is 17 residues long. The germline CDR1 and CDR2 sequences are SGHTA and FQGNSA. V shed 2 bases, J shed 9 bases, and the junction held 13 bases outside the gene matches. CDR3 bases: TGTGCCAGCAGCTTAAATTCCTTAGCTAGCGGGAGGAAGACGCAGTATTTT. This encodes CASSLNSLASGRKTQYF. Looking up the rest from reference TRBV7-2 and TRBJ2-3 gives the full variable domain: GAGVSQSPSNKVTEKGKDVELRCDPISGHTALYWYRQSLGQGLEFLIYFQGNSAPDKSGLPSDRFSAERTGGSVSTLTIQRTQQEDSAVYLCASSLNSLASGRKTQYFGPGTRLTVL.

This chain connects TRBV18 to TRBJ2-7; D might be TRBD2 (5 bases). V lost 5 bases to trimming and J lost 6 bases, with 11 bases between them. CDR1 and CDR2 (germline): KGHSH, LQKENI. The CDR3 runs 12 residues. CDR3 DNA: TGTGCCAGCTCAGAACTAGGTGGCGAGCAGTACTTC. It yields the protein CASSELGGEQYF.

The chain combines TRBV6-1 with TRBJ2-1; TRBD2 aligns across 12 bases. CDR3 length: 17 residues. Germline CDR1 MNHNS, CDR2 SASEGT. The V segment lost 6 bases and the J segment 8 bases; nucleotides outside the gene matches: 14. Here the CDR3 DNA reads TGTGCCAGCAGCCCCCCCACGACTAGCGGGAGAGGCGATGAGCAGTTCTTC. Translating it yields CASSPPTTSGRGDEQFF.

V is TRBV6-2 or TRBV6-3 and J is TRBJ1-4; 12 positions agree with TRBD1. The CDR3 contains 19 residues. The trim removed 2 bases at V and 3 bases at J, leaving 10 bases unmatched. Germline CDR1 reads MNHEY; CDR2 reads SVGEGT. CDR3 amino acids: CASSYAAGTGGTANEKLFF. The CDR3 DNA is TGTGCCAGCAGTTACGCCGCCGGGACAGGGGGCACGGCTAATGAAAAACTGTTTTTT.

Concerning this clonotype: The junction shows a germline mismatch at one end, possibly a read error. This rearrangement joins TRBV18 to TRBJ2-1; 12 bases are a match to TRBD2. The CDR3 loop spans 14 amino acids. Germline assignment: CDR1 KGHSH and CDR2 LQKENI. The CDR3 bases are TGTGCCAGCCCACCTCTAGCGGGAGGGAAGGAGCAGTTCTTC. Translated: CASPPLAGGKEQFF.

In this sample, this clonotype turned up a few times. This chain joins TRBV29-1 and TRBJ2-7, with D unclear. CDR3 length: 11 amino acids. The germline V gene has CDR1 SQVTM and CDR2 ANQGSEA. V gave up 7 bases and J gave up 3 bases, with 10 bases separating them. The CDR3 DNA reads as TGCAGCGGATGGGTCGGCTACGAGCAGTACTTC. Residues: CSGWVGYEQYF.

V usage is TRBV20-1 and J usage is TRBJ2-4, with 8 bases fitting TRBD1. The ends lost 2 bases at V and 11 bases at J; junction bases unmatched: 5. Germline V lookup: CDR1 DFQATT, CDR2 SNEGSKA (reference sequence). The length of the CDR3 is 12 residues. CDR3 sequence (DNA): TGCAGTGCTAGAAGGACAGGGAAGGTTCAGTACTTC. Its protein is CSARRTGKVQYF.

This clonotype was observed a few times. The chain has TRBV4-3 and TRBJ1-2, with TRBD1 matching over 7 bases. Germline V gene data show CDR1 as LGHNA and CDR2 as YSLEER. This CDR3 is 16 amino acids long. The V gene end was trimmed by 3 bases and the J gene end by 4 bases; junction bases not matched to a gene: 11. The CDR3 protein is CASSQTIDRDGYGYTF. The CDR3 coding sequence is TGCGCCAGCAGCCAGACTATAGACAGGGATGGCTATGGCTACACCTTC.

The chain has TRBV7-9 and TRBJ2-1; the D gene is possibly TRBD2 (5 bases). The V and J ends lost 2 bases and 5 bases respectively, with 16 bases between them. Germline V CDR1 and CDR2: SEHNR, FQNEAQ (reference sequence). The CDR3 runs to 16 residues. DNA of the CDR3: TGTGCCAGCAGCTTAATTCTAGCCCCACAACACAATGAGCAGTTCTTC. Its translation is CASSLILAPQHNEQFF.

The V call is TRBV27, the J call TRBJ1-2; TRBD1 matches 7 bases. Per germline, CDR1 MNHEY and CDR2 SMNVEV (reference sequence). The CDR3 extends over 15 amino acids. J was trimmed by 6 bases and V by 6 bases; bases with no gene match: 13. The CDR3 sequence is CASSPLTGAADGYTF. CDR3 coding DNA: TGTGCCAGCAGCCCCCTAACAGGGGCCGCGGATGGCTACACCTTC.

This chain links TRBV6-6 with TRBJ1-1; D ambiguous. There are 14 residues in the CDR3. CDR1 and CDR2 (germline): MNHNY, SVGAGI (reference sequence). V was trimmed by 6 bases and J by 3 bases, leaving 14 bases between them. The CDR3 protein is CASREGYSHTEAFF. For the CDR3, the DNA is TGTGCCAGCAGGGAAGGGTATTCCCACACTGAAGCTTTCTTT.

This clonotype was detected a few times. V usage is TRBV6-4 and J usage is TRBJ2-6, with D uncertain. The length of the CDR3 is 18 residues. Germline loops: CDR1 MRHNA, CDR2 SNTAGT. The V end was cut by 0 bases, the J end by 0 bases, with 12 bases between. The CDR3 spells CASSDSISSASGANVLTF. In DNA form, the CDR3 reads TGTGCCAGCAGTGACTCGATTTCTAGTGCCTCTGGGGCCAACGTCCTGACTTTC.

This CDR3 is CASSFQTSGVGGETQYF. In DNA form, the CDR3 reads TGTGCCAGCAGCTTCCAGACTAGCGGAGTGGGGGGAGAGACCCAGTACTTC. The chain carries TRBV7-2 and TRBJ2-5; 9 bases fit TRBD2. CDR1 is SGHTA and CDR2 is FQGNSA in the germline V gene. This CDR3 is 17 amino acids long. With 3 bases clipped from V and 4 bases from J, the junction kept 12 bases outside the gene matches.

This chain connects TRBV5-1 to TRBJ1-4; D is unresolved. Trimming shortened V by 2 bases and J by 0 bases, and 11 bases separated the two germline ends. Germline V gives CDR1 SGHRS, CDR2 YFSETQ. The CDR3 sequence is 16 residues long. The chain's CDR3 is CASSFDVQPTNEKLFF. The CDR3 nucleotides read TGCGCCAGCAGCTTTGACGTCCAACCAACTAATGAAAAACTGTTTTTT.

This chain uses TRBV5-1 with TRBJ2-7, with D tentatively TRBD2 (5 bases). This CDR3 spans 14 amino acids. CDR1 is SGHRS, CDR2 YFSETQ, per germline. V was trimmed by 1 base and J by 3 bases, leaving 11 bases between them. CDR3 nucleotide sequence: TGCGCCAGCAGCTTGCGGGGTGGCTACTACGAGCAGTACTTC. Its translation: CASSLRGGYYEQYF. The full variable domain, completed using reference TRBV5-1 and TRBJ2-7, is KAGVTQTPRYLIKTRGQQVTLSCSPISGHRSVSWYQQTPGQGLQFLFEYFSETQRNKGNFPGRFSGRQFSNSRSEMNVSTLELGDSALYLCASSLRGGYYEQYFGPGTRLTVT.

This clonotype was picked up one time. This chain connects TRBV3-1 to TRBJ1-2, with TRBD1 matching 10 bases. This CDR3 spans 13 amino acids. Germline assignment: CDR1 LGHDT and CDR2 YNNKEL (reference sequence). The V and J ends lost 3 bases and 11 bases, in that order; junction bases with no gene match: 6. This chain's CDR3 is CASSQVGDRGYTF. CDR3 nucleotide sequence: TGTGCCAGCAGCCAGGTCGGGGACAGGGGATACACCTTC.

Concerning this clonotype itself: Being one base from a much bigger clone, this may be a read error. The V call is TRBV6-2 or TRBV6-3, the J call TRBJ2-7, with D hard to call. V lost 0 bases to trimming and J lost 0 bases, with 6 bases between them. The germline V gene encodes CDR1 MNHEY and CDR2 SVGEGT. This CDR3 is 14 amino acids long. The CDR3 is CASSYSYSSYEQYF. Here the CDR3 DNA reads TGTGCCAGCAGTTACTCTTACAGCTCCTACGAGCAGTACTTC.

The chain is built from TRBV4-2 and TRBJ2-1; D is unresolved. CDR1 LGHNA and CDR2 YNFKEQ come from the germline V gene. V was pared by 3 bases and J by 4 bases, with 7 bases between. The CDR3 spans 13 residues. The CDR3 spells CASSHEKYNEQFF. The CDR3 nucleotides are TGTGCCAGCAGCCACGAGAAATACAATGAGCAGTTCTTC.

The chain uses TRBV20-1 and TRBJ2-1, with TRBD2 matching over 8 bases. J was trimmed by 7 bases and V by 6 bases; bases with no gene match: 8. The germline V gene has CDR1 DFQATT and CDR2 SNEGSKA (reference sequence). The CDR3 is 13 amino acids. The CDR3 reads CSAPGLGNNEQFF. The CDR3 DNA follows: TGCAGTGCCCCGGGACTAGGAAATAATGAGCAGTTCTTC.

CDR3 sequence (DNA): TGCAGTGCTAGAGAATGGAACGAGCAGTACTTC. Translating it yields CSAREWNEQYF. This chain uses TRBV20-1 with TRBJ2-7; D remains unclear. Trimming left V 0 bases short and J 5 bases short, with 5 bases between. The germline V gene has CDR1 DFQATT and CDR2 SNEGSKA (reference sequence). The CDR3 has 11 residues.